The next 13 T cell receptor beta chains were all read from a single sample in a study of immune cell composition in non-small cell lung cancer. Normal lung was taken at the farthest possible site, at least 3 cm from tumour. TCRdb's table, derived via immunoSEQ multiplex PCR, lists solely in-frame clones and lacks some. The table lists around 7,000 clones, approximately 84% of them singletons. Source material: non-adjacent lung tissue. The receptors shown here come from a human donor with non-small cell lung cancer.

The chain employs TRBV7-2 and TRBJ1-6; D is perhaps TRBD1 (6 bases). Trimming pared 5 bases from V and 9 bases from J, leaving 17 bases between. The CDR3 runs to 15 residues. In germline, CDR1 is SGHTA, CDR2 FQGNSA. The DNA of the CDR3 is TGTGCCAGCAGCCGGGGGGCAGAGTATCCTTCACCCCTCCACTTT. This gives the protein CASSRGAEYPSPLHF.

The DNA for the CDR3 is TGTGCCAGCAGCTACGGGGTTTTATCTGAAGCTTTCTTT. Protein sequence: CASSYGVLSEAFF. The chain employs TRBV7-2 and TRBJ1-1; D ambiguous. The V and J ends lost 4 bases and 6 bases respectively, with 12 bases between them. The CDR3 is made up of 13 amino acids. Germline lookup yields CDR1 SGHTA and CDR2 FQGNSA. Full variable domain (outside the CDR3, taken from reference TRBV7-2 and TRBJ1-1): GAGVSQSPSNKVTEKGKDVELRCDPISGHTALYWYRQSLGQGLEFLIYFQGNSAPDKSGLPSDRFSAERTGGSVSTLTIQRTQQEDSAVYLCASSYGVLSEAFFGQGTRLTVV.

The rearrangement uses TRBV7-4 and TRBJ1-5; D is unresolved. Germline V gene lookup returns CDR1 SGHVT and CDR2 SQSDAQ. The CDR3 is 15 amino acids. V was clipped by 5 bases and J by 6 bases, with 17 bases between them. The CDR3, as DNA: TGTGCCAGCAGCCCCTTGATGGGTTCGGGTCAGCCCCAGCATTTT. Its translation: CASSPLMGSGQPQHF. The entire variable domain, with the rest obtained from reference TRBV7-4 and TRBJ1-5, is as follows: GAGVSQSPRYKVAKRGRDVALRCDSISGHVTLYWYRQTLGQGSEVLTYSQSDAQRDKSGRPSGRFSAERPERSVSTLKIQRTEQGDSAVYLCASSPLMGSGQPQHFGDGTRLSIL.

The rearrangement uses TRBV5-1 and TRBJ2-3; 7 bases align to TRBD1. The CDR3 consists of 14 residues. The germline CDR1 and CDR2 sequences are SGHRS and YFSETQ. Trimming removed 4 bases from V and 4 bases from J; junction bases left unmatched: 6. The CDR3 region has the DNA TGCGCCAGCAGCACCGGGACAGTGGCAGATACGCAGTATTTT. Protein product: CASSTGTVADTQYF.

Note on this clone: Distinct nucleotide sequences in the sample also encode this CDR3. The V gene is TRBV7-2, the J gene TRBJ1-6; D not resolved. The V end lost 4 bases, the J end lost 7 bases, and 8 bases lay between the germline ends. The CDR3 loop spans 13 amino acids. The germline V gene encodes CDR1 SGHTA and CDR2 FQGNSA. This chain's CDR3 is CASSSLGNSPLHF. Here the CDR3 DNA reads TGTGCCAGCAGCTCTCTGGGGAATTCACCCCTCCACTTT.

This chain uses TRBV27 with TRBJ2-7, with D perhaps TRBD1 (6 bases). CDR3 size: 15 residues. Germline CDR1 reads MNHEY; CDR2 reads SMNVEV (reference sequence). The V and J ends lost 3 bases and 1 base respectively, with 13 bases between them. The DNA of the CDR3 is TGTGCCAGCAGTTTCAGGGACACGAGATCCTACGAGCAGTACTTC. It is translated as CASSFRDTRSYEQYF.

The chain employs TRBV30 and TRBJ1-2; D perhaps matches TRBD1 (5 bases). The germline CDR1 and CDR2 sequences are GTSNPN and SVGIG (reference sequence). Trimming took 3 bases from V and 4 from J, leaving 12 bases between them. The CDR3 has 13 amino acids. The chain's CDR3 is CAWSADSSYGYTF. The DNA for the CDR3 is TGTGCCTGGAGCGCAGACAGCAGCTATGGCTACACCTTC.

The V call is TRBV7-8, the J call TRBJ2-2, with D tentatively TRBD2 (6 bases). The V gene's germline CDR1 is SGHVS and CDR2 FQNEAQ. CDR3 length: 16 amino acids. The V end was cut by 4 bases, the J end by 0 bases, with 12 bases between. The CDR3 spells CASSSTSSANTGELFF. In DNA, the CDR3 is TGTGCCAGCAGCTCCACCTCTAGCGCGAACACCGGGGAGCTGTTTTTT. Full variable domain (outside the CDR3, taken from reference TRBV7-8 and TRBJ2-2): GAGVSQSPRYKVAKRGQDVALRCDPISGHVSLFWYQQALGQGPEFLTYFQNEAQLDKSGLPSDRFFAERPEGSVSTLKIQRTQQEDSAVYLCASSSTSSANTGELFFGEGSRLTVL.

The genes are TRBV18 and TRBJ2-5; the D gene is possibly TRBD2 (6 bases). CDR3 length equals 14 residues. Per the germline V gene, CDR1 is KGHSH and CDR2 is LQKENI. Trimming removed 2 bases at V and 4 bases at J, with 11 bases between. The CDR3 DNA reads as TGTGCCAGCTCACCAGGAGGGGATCTAGAGACCCAGTACTTC. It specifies CASSPGGDLETQYF. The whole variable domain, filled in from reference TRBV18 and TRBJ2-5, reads NAGVMQNPRHLVRRRGQEARLRCSPMKGHSHVYWYRQLPEEGLKFMVYLQKENIIDESGMPKERFSAEFPKEGPSILRIQQVVRGDSAAYFCASSPGGDLETQYFGPGTRLLVL.

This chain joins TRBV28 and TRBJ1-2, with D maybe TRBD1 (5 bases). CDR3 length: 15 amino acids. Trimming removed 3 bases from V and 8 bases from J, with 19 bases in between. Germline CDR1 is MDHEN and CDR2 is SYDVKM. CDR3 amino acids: CASSLPLSGDAGYTF. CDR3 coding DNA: TGTGCCAGCAGTTTGCCTTTATCGGGGGACGCGGGCTACACCTTC.

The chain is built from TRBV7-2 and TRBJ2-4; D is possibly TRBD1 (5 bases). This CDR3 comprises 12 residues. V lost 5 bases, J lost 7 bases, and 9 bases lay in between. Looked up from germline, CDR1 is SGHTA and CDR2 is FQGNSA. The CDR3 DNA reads TGTGCCAGCAGCCCGAACAGGAACATTCAGTACTTC. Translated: CASSPNRNIQYF.

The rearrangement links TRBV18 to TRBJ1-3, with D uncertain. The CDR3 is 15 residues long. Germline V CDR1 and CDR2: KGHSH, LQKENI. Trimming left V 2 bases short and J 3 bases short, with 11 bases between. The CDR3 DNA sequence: TGTGCCAGCTCACCAGGGCCCGGCTATGGAAACACCATATATTTT. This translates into CASSPGPGYGNTIYF.

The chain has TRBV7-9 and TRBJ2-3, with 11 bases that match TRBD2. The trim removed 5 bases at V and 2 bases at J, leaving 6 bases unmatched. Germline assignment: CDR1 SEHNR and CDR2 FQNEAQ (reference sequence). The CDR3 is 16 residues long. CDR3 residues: CASSALSGGATDTQYF. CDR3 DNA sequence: TGTGCCAGCAGCGCACTTAGCGGGGGGGCCACAGATACGCAGTATTTT. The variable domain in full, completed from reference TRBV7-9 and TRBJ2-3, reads DTGVSQNPRHKITKRGQNVTFRCDPISEHNRLYWYRQTLGQGPEFLTYFQNEAQLEKSRLLSDRFSAERPKGSFSTLEIQRTEQGDSAMYLCASSALSGGATDTQYFGPGTRLTVL.